This T cell receptor (beta chain) comes out of a study of post-analysis software for immune sequencing data (dated by TCRdb to the mid-2010s). In the study overall: Relapsing-remitting, secondary progressive and progressive-relapsing multiple sclerosis were recorded as disease courses, and subtype annotation was lacking for some patients. The patient repertoires were compared against 11 previously published healthy control repertoires obtained from donors aged about 6 to 26 years. A subset of samples was prepared in parallel using single-end sample barcoding, then pooled and co-amplified after Illumina adapter ligation. Overall study outcomes, separate from this receptor: The control group was slightly older than the multiple sclerosis patient group. Significantly lower normalized Chao1 diversity was found in multiple sclerosis patients than in controls, suggesting substantial peripheral T-cell clonal expansion. Strong co-clustering of samples prepared in the same batch was shown by direct clustering with F measure, prompting a batch-effect correction. Significantly higher frequencies in patients than in controls were found for roughly 5 TRBV segments, including TRBV5-6, TRBV5-1 and TRBV20-1.

The time point label corresponds to: second blood draw from one MS patient after hematopoietic stem cell transplantation. To demonstrate the VDJtools post-analysis software, TCR beta repertoires were profiled from the peripheral blood of 10 to 15 young patients with multiple sclerosis. Multiple sclerosis patients were children and adolescents aged about 6 to 17 years. Libraries were built with PCR. The instrument given in TCRdb is Illumina HiSeq 2500. To reduce PCR and sequencing biases, unique molecular identifiers were incorporated into the TCR beta cDNA libraries. Per 1 to 10 million input T cells, roughly 0.5 million cDNA molecules were obtained, such that each molecule approximated one T cell. The patient libraries were prepared and sequenced with the same protocol used for the earlier healthy control dataset. Samples belonging to the same batch were prepared together, multiplexed and sequenced on a shared HiSeq lane. For the original study's pipeline: Raw barcoded reads were processed with MIGEC, and single-read molecular identifier groups were discarded before consensus assembly and CDR3 extraction. Clonotype tables were post-analysed with VDJtools, normalizing diversity by down-sampling all datasets to the smallest sample size. To correct batch-related cross-sample contamination, repertoire overlap clustering matched CDR3 amino acid sequences but not nucleotide sequences. The public reads were reprocessed in TCRdb via fastp at Q25 and MiXCR, keeping in-frame beta chains. Every CDR3 protein is listed once, alongside the most common genes and DNA of its rows. The authors' filters were not applied to this entry. The sample table records about 160,000 distinct CDR3 sequences; 36% of these occur just once. The top ten constitute roughly 28% of the sample.

V gives up 5 bases and J gives up 8 bases, and the segment between their germline ends measures 24 bases. The germline V gene (reference sequence) specifies DFQATT as CDR1 and SNEGSKA as CDR2. Measured from the cysteine to the phenylalanine, the CDR3 is 15 residues long. Kept here is only the CDR3 DNA, which spans 45 bases and is read in frame from base 1. As for this clonotype: No antigen is known for it. No much larger clone is present one base from it, and per-base qualities are unavailable.

The V and J genes are TRBV20-1 and TRBJ1-2; TRBD1 is perhaps the D gene, given 6 matching bases. The sequencing used blood, collected after autologous hematopoietic stem cell transplantation. This clonotype was sampled from a girl between 5 and 17 years old with multiple sclerosis. Donor details come from another sample of the same person, matched by shared clones. The DNA sequence reads TGCAGTGCTTCGGGCAGGACAGTCTGGGGTATCGGCTACACCTTC. This is translated as CSASGRTVWGIGYTF.